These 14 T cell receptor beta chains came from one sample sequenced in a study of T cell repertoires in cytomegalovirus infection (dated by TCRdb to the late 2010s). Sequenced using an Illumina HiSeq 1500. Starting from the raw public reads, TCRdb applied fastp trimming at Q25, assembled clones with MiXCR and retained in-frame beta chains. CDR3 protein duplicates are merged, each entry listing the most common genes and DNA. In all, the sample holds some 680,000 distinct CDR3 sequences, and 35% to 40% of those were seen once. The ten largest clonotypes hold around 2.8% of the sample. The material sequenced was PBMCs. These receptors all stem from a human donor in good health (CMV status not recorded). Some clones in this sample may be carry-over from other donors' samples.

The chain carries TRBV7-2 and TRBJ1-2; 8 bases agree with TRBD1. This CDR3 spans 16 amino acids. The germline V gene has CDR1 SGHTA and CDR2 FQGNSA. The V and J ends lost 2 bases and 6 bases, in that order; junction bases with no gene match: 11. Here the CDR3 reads CASSLRTGMRENGYTF. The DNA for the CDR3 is TGTGCCAGCAGCTTAAGGACAGGGATGAGGGAAAATGGCTACACCTTC.

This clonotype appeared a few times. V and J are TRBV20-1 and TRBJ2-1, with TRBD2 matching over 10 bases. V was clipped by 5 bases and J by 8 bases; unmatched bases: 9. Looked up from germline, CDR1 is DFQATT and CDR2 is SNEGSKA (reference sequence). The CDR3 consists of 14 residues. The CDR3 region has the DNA TGCAGTGCTTCTCCAGCGGGAGGGCCTCATGAGCAGTTCTTC. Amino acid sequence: CSASPAGGPHEQFF.

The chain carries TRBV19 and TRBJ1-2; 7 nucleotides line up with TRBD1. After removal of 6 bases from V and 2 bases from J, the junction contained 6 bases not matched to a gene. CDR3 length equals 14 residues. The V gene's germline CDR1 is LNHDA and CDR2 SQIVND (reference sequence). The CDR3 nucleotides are TGTGCCAGTAGCGGGACAGTATTAAACTATGGCTACACCTTC. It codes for CASSGTVLNYGYTF.

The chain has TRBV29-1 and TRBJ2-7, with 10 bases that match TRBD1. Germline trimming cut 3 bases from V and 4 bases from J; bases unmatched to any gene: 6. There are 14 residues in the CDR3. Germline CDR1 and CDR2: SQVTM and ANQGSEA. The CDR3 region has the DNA TGCAGCGTTGAGCCGGGACAGGGGCAATACGAGCAGTACTTC. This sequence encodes CSVEPGQGQYEQYF.

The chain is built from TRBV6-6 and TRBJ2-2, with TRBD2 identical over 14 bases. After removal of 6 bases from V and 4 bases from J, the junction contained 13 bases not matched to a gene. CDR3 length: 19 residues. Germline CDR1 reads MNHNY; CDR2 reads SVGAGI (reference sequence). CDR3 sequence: CASSRKGLAGARGTGELFF. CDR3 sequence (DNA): TGTGCCAGCAGCCGGAAGGGACTAGCGGGAGCGAGAGGCACCGGGGAGCTGTTTTTT.

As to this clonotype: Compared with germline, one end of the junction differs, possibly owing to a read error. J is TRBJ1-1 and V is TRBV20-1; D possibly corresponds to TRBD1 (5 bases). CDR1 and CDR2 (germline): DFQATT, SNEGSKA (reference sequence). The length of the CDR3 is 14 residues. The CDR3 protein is CSALRAGGNTEASF. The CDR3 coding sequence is TGCAGTGCCCTCAGGGCCGGGGGGAACACTGAAGCTTCCTTT.

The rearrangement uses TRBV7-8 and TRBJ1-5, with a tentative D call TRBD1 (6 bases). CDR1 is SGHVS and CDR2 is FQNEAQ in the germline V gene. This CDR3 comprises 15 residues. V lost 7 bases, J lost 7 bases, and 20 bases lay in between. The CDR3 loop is CASTKDQGREQPQHF. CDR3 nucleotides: TGTGCCAGCACCAAAGACCAGGGGCGCGAACAGCCCCAGCATTTT. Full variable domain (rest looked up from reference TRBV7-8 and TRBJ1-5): GAGVSQSPRYKVAKRGQDVALRCDPISGHVSLFWYQQALGQGPEFLTYFQNEAQLDKSGLPSDRFFAERPEGSVSTLKIQRTQQEDSAVYLCASTKDQGREQPQHFGDGTRLSIL.

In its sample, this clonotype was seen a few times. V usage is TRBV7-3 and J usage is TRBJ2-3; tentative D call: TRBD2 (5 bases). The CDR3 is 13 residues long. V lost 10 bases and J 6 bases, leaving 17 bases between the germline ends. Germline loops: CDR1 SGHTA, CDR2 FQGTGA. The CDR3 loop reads CATSRRHEDTQYF. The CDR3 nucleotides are TGTGCCACTAGCCGGCGGCACGAGGATACGCAGTATTTT.

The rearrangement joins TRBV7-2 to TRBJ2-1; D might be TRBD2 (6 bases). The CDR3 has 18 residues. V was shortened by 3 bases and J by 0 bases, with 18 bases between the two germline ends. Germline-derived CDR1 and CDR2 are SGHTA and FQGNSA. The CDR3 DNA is TGTGCCAGCAGCTTCGAGGTCGGGGGAGCGGGCTCCTACAATGAGCAGTTCTTC. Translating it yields CASSFEVGGAGSYNEQFF.

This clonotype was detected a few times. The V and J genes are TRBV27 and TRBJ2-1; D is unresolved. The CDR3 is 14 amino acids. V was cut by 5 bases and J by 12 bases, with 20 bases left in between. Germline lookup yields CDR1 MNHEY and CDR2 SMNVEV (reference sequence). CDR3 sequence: CASSPNPRADRQFF. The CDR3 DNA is TGTGCCAGCAGTCCTAACCCACGGGCGGATAGGCAGTTCTTC.

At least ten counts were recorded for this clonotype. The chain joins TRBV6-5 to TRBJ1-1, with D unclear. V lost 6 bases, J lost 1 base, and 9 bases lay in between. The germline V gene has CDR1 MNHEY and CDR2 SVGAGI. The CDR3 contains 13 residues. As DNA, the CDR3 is TGTGCCAGCAGCTACAGCACGAACACTGAAGCTTTCTTT. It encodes CASSYSTNTEAFF.

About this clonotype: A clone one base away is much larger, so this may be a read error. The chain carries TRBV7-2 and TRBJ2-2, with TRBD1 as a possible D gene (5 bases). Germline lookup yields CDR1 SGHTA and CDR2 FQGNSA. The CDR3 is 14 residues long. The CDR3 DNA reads TGTGCCAGCAGCATCCAGGGTAACACCGTGGAGCTGTTTTTT. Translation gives CASSIQGNTVELFF.

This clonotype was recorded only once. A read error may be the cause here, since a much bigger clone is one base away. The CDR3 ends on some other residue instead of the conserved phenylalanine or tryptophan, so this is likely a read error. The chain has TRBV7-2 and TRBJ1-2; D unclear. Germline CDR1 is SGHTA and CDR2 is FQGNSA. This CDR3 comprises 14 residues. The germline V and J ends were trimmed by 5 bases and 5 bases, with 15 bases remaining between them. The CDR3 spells CASSLSNAGYGYTL. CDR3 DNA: TGTGCCAGCAGCCTTAGTAATGCTGGGTATGGCTACACCCTC.

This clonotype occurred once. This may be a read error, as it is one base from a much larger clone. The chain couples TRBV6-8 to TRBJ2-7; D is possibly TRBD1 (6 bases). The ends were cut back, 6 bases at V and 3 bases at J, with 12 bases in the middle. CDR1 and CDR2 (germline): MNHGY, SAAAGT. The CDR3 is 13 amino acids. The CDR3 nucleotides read TGTGCCAGCAGGCTCGGACAGTTCTACGAGCAGTACTTC. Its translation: CASRLGQFYEQYF.